These T cell receptor beta chains were read from a single sample in a study of T cells in Graves' hyperthyroidism and ophthalmopathy. Each CDR3 protein is one row after TCRdb ran MiXCR on the multiplex PCR reads. The sample yields hundreds of thousands of distinct CDR3 sequences, under 15% seen once. Material for sequencing was blood. The receptors were sampled from a woman in her 40s with Graves' ophthalmopathy. The CDR3 runs from the conserved cysteine through the conserved F or W. The order of the fields is V gene, D gene, J gene, clone size, CDR3 protein, CDR3 DNA. The D gene is left open where the match is weak. Where a row states a size, it is once, few, many or the class of an expanded clone; other rows omit it.

v_gene: TRBV20-1
d_gene: TRBD2
j_gene: TRBJ2-2
abundance: many
CDR3aa: CSARTSGSMTGELFF
CDR3nt: TGCAGTGCTCGGACTAGCGGGAGTATGACCGGGGAGCTGTTTTTT

v_gene: TRBV5-1
d_gene: NA
j_gene: TRBJ1-2
abundance: many
CDR3aa: CASSLKDNYGYTF
CDR3nt: TGCGCCAGCAGCTTGAAGGACAATTATGGCTACACCTTC

v_gene: TRBV12-3/TRBV12-4
d_gene: NA
j_gene: TRBJ1-1
abundance: many
CDR3aa: CASSFNEGAFF
CDR3nt: TGTGCCAGCAGTTTTAACGAGGGGGCTTTCTTT

v_gene: TRBV6-5
d_gene: NA
j_gene: TRBJ2-5
abundance: NA
CDR3aa: CASSYSETRGGETQYF
CDR3nt: TGTGCCAGCAGTTACTCGGAGACAAGGGGGGGAGAGACCCAGTACTTC

v_gene: TRBV6-2/TRBV6-3
d_gene: TRBD1
j_gene: TRBJ2-7
abundance: NA
CDR3aa: CASSSDRGLSYEQYF
CDR3nt: TGTGCCAGCAGTTCTGACAGGGGGCTCTCCTACGAGCAGTACTTC

v_gene: TRBV28
d_gene: NA
j_gene: TRBJ1-2
abundance: many
CDR3aa: CASRGTGPQGGYTF
CDR3nt: TGTGCCAGCAGGGGAACAGGTCCCCAGGGTGGCTACACCTTC

v_gene: TRBV20-1
d_gene: TRBD1
j_gene: TRBJ2-4
abundance: many
CDR3aa: CSAPGTGDQNIQYF
CDR3nt: TGCAGTGCCCCCGGGACAGGGGACCAAAACATTCAGTACTTC

v_gene: TRBV7-9
d_gene: TRBD1
j_gene: TRBJ1-1
abundance: few
CDR3aa: CASSSYRGFTEAFF
CDR3nt: TGTGCCAGCAGCTCCTACAGGGGCTTCACTGAAGCTTTCTTT

v_gene: TRBV29-1
d_gene: TRBD1
j_gene: TRBJ1-1
abundance: many
CDR3aa: CSVDRTGVGTEAFF
CDR3nt: TGCAGCGTTGACAGGACAGGTGTGGGCACTGAAGCTTTCTTT

v_gene: TRBV7-2
d_gene: TRBD2
j_gene: TRBJ2-2
abundance: many
CDR3aa: CASSRRTSAYTGELFF
CDR3nt: TGTGCCAGCAGCCGCAGGACTAGCGCATACACCGGGGAGCTGTTTTTT

v_gene: TRBV5-1
d_gene: NA
j_gene: TRBJ1-1
abundance: few
CDR3aa: CASRERGGEGITEAFF
CDR3nt: TGCGCCAGCAGGGAGAGGGGGGGCGAGGGAATAACTGAAGCTTTCTTT

v_gene: TRBV14
d_gene: NA
j_gene: TRBJ2-7
abundance: many
CDR3aa: CASSQFGSPLIF
CDR3nt: TGTGCCAGCAGCCAGTTTGGGTCCCCCCTCATCTTC

v_gene: TRBV7-2
d_gene: NA
j_gene: TRBJ2-7
abundance: NA
CDR3aa: CASSLAVIGEQYF
CDR3nt: TGTGCCAGCAGCTTAGCGGTGATAGGCGAGCAGTACTTC

v_gene: TRBV28
d_gene: NA
j_gene: TRBJ1-2
abundance: many
CDR3aa: CASSSIQYGYTF
CDR3nt: TGTGCCAGCAGCTCTATACAGTATGGCTACACCTTC

v_gene: TRBV9
d_gene: NA
j_gene: TRBJ1-5
abundance: many
CDR3aa: CASSVDPTATSNQPQHF
CDR3nt: TGTGCCAGCAGCGTAGACCCGACAGCCACTAGCAATCAGCCCCAGCATTTT

v_gene: TRBV28
d_gene: NA
j_gene: TRBJ1-2
abundance: many
CDR3aa: CASSSNPNYGYTF
CDR3nt: TGTGCCAGCAGTTCGAACCCTAACTATGGCTACACCTTC

v_gene: TRBV3-1
d_gene: NA
j_gene: TRBJ2-1
abundance: NA
CDR3aa: CASSQELTDEQFF
CDR3nt: TGTGCCAGCAGCCAAGAATTAACCGATGAGCAGTTCTTC

v_gene: TRBV11-2
d_gene: NA
j_gene: TRBJ2-7
abundance: many
CDR3aa: CASSLGSLYEQYF
CDR3nt: TGTGCCAGCAGCTTAGGTTCTCTCTACGAGCAGTACTTC

v_gene: TRBV12-3/TRBV12-4
d_gene: NA
j_gene: TRBJ2-7
abundance: many
CDR3aa: CASRSHNRDEQYF
CDR3nt: TGTGCCAGCCGTTCTCATAACAGGGACGAGCAGTACTTC

v_gene: TRBV28
d_gene: NA
j_gene: TRBJ2-7
abundance: many
CDR3aa: CASSLTGGYTYEQYF
CDR3nt: TGTGCCAGCAGTTTAACCGGGGGATATACCTACGAGCAGTACTTC

v_gene: TRBV20-1
d_gene: TRBD2
j_gene: TRBJ2-5
abundance: many
CDR3aa: CSATTGLAGEQETQYF
CDR3nt: TGCAGTGCTACTACCGGACTAGCGGGAGAACAAGAGACCCAGTACTTC

v_gene: TRBV6-2/TRBV6-3
d_gene: NA
j_gene: TRBJ2-6
abundance: many
CDR3aa: CASSYQGGSSSGANVLTF
CDR3nt: TGTGCCAGCAGTTACCAAGGGGGTTCTAGCTCTGGGGCCAACGTCCTGACTTTC

v_gene: TRBV30
d_gene: NA
j_gene: TRBJ1-1
abundance: many
CDR3aa: CAWRRLGEEAFF
CDR3nt: TGTGCCTGGAGAAGGTTAGGGGAAGAAGCTTTCTTT

v_gene: TRBV12-3/TRBV12-4
d_gene: NA
j_gene: TRBJ1-2
abundance: many
CDR3aa: CASSPGSTVYGYTF
CDR3nt: TGTGCCAGCAGTCCCGGCAGCACAGTTTATGGCTACACCTTC

v_gene: TRBV11-2
d_gene: NA
j_gene: TRBJ2-5
abundance: many
CDR3aa: CASTKVSGGKETQYF
CDR3nt: TGTGCCAGCACCAAAGTCAGCGGAGGAAAAGAGACCCAGTACTTC

v_gene: TRBV9
d_gene: NA
j_gene: TRBJ2-7
abundance: many
CDR3aa: CASSVADGLREYEQYF
CDR3nt: TGTGCCAGCAGCGTAGCTGATGGACTGAGAGAGTACGAGCAGTACTTC

v_gene: TRBV29-1
d_gene: TRBD1
j_gene: TRBJ1-2
abundance: few
CDR3aa: CSVDQGTGAGYTF
CDR3nt: TGCAGCGTTGATCAAGGAACAGGGGCTGGCTACACCTTC

v_gene: TRBV14
d_gene: NA
j_gene: TRBJ1-1
abundance: NA
CDR3aa: CTSSPKPVTEASF
CDR3nt: TGTACCAGCAGCCCTAAACCGGTCACTGAAGCTTCCTTT

v_gene: TRBV11-2
d_gene: TRBD2
j_gene: TRBJ2-3
abundance: NA
CDR3aa: CASSSELAGLDTQYF
CDR3nt: TGTGCCAGCAGTTCCGAACTAGCGGGTTTGGATACGCAGTATTTT

v_gene: TRBV6-5
d_gene: NA
j_gene: TRBJ2-7
abundance: many
CDR3aa: CASSLLGVDEQYF
CDR3nt: TGTGCCAGCAGCCTACTAGGGGTGGACGAGCAGTACTTC

v_gene: TRBV20-1
d_gene: TRBD2
j_gene: TRBJ2-5
abundance: many
CDR3aa: CSAIGTSGKAKETQYF
CDR3nt: TGCAGTGCTATTGGGACTAGCGGGAAGGCCAAAGAGACCCAGTACTTC

v_gene: TRBV24-1
d_gene: NA
j_gene: TRBJ2-2
abundance: many
CDR3aa: CATRDANTGELFF
CDR3nt: TGTGCCACCAGGGACGCGAACACCGGGGAGCTGTTTTTT

v_gene: TRBV6-1
d_gene: TRBD2
j_gene: TRBJ2-7
abundance: many
CDR3aa: CASSEKMGLSYEQYF
CDR3nt: TGTGCCAGCAGTGAGAAAATGGGACTATCCTACGAGCAGTACTTC

v_gene: TRBV28
d_gene: NA
j_gene: TRBJ2-2
abundance: many
CDR3aa: CASSSNTLNTGELFF
CDR3nt: TGTGCCAGCAGTTCTAATACACTGAACACCGGGGAGCTGTTTTTT

v_gene: TRBV20-1
d_gene: TRBD2
j_gene: TRBJ2-7
abundance: many
CDR3aa: CSAEWTSGIYEQYF
CDR3nt: TGCAGTGCTGAATGGACTAGCGGGATCTACGAGCAGTACTTC

v_gene: TRBV29-1
d_gene: TRBD1
j_gene: TRBJ2-7
abundance: many
CDR3aa: CSVRDRVEQYF
CDR3nt: TGCAGCGTGAGAGACAGGGTCGAGCAGTACTTC

v_gene: TRBV29-1
d_gene: NA
j_gene: TRBJ1-2
abundance: many
CDR3aa: CSVGEDGQIYGYTF
CDR3nt: TGCAGCGTTGGGGAGGACGGTCAGATCTATGGCTACACCTTC

v_gene: TRBV12-5
d_gene: NA
j_gene: TRBJ1-1
abundance: NA
CDR3aa: CASGFLDRPNTEAFF
CDR3nt: TGTGCTAGTGGTTTTCTAGACAGGCCCAACACTGAAGCTTTCTTT

v_gene: TRBV11-3
d_gene: NA
j_gene: TRBJ2-5
abundance: NA
CDR3aa: CASSLEAGSGETQYF
CDR3nt: TGTGCCAGCAGCTTAGAGGCAGGGTCGGGAGAGACCCAGTACTTC

v_gene: TRBV28
d_gene: NA
j_gene: TRBJ1-2
abundance: few
CDR3aa: CASSLTEGYGYTF
CDR3nt: TGTGCCAGCAGTCTGACGGAGGGTTATGGCTACACCTTC

v_gene: TRBV4-2
d_gene: TRBD1
j_gene: TRBJ2-5
abundance: NA
CDR3aa: CASSQDGPGQGQETQYF
CDR3nt: TGTGCCAGCAGCCAAGATGGGCCGGGACAGGGACAAGAGACCCAGTACTTC

v_gene: TRBV29-1
d_gene: NA
j_gene: TRBJ1-3
abundance: many
CDR3aa: CSGARGDGNTIYF
CDR3nt: TGCAGCGGCGCCCGGGGGGATGGAAACACCATATATTTT

v_gene: TRBV28
d_gene: NA
j_gene: TRBJ2-7
abundance: NA
CDR3aa: CASSPRDSHTYEQYF
CDR3nt: TGTGCCAGCAGCCCACGGGATAGCCACACCTACGAGCAGTACTTC

v_gene: TRBV6-5
d_gene: TRBD2
j_gene: TRBJ2-7
abundance: few
CDR3aa: CASSYSIREGHYEQYF
CDR3nt: TGTGCCAGCAGTTACTCGATTCGGGAGGGCCACTACGAGCAGTACTTC

v_gene: TRBV28
d_gene: NA
j_gene: TRBJ2-7
abundance: once
CDR3aa: CASSLGGGGGKVYEQYF
CDR3nt: TGTGCCAGCAGCTTAGGTGGGGGCGGCGGGAAGGTTTACGAGCAGTACTTC